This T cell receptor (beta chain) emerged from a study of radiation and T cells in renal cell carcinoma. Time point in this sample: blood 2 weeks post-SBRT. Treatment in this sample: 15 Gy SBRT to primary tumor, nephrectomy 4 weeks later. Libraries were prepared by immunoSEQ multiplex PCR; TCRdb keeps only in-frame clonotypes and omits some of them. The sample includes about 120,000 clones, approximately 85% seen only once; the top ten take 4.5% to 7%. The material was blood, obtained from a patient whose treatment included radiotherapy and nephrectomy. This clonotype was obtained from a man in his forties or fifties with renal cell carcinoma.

Here the CDR3 reads CASSKGQAAYGYTF. Written as DNA, the CDR3 is TGTGCCAGCAGTAAGGGACAGGCTGCCTATGGCTACACCTTC. This chain uses TRBV6-5 with TRBJ1-2; 8 positions agree with TRBD1. This CDR3 contains 14 residues. Per germline, CDR1 MNHEY and CDR2 SVGAGI. V gave up 5 bases and J gave up 4 bases; unmatched junction bases: 6.